The 30 T cell receptor beta chains reported below all come from one sample, sequenced in a study of regulatory T cells in long-lasting Graves disease. The time point is: newly diagnosed GD, antithyroid drugs for less than 3 months. RNA isolated from PBMCs was used to make the TCR library. Arm-PCR of CDR3 regions and iRepertoire HTBI primers were used to build TCR beta libraries. TCRdb ran MiXCR on the multiplex PCR reads and lists one entry per CDR3 protein. This repertoire shows 350,000 to 500,000 distinct CDR3 sequences, 14% found once; its top ten account for around a sixth. These sequences were also reported in another study, on T cells in Graves' hyperthyroidism and ophthalmopathy.

The material sequenced was peripheral blood mononuclear cells (PBMCs), taken at new diagnosis, from a patient treated with antithyroid drugs. All receptors derive from a woman aged 45-65 years with Graves disease.

The chain employs TRBV9 and TRBJ2-1, with 11 nucleotides matching TRBD2. After removal of 0 bases from V and 6 bases from J, the junction contained 8 bases not matched to a gene. In germline, CDR1 is SGDLS, CDR2 YYNGEE. The CDR3 extends over 17 amino acids. The CDR3 DNA sequence: TGTGCCAGCAGCGTAGGAGGTAGCGGGAGGGCTGGCAATGAGCAGTTCTTC. Protein sequence: CASSVGGSGRAGNEQFF.

There are a few counts of this clonotype. The chain combines TRBV27 with TRBJ1-2, with D possibly TRBD1 on 6 matching bases. CDR3 size: 15 residues. The V and J ends lost 5 bases and 9 bases respectively, with 22 bases between them. Germline lookup yields CDR1 MNHEY and CDR2 SMNVEV (reference sequence). CDR3 amino acids: CASSPFTGSGYSYTF. The CDR3 nucleotides are TGTGCCAGCAGTCCCTTCACAGGGAGCGGGTATAGCTACACCTTC.

This clonotype was observed at least ten times. Relative to the germline gene, one junction end is altered; a read error may explain this. V gene TRBV6-9 combines with J gene TRBJ2-5; D perhaps matches TRBD2 (6 bases). The CDR3 has 17 amino acids. Per germline, CDR1 MNHGY and CDR2 SVAAGI. In nucleotides, the CDR3 is TGTGCCAGCAGCTATTGGGGATCGGGAGTCAGGGCAGAGACCCAGTACTTC. The encoded protein is CASSYWGSGVRAETQYF.

This clonotype was recorded at least ten times. The CDR3 sequence: CSVVQGAHSYEQYF. The CDR3 DNA sequence: TGCAGCGTTGTGCAGGGGGCCCACTCCTACGAGCAGTACTTC. V is TRBV29-1 and J is TRBJ2-7; 8 bases are a match to TRBD1. The CDR3 is 14 amino acids. Germline trimming cut 4 bases from V and 0 bases from J; bases unmatched to any gene: 5. Germline assignment: CDR1 SQVTM and CDR2 ANQGSEA.

This clonotype was seen ten or more times. The chain recombines TRBV4-1 with TRBJ2-7; no definite D call. The V end lost 1 base, the J end lost 0 bases, and 7 bases lay between the germline ends. The CDR3 is made up of 14 amino acids. Germline lookup yields CDR1 MGHRA and CDR2 YSYEKL. CDR3 in DNA: TGCGCCAGCAGCCAAGTGGGTCGCTCCTACGAGCAGTACTTC. It specifies CASSQVGRSYEQYF.

This clonotype was seen ten or more times. V is TRBV7-9 and J is TRBJ2-1; TRBD2 matches at 7 bases. The CDR3 totals 15 residues. The trim removed 3 bases at V and 3 bases at J, leaving 5 bases unmatched. The V gene's germline CDR1 is SEHNR and CDR2 FQNEAQ (reference sequence). In DNA, the CDR3 is TGTGCCAGCAGCTTTGGAGGGAGGGTCTACAATGAGCAGTTCTTC. Protein: CASSFGGRVYNEQFF.

V usage is TRBV4-1 and J usage is TRBJ2-1, with D unclear. The germline V and J ends were trimmed by 1 base and 10 bases, with 8 bases remaining between them. The CDR3 extends over 12 amino acids. Germline loops: CDR1 MGHRA, CDR2 YSYEKL. The CDR3 DNA follows: TGCGCCAGCAGCCAAGCGACATACGAGCAGTTCTTC. This translates into CASSQATYEQFF.

This clonotype was recorded many times. This chain connects TRBV2 to TRBJ1-5; no firm D call. From germline, CDR1 is SNHLY and CDR2 FYNNEI. The germline V and J ends were trimmed by 7 bases and 0 bases, with 4 bases remaining between them. The length of the CDR3 is 12 residues. In DNA form, the CDR3 reads TGTGCCAGCACTTATAGCAATCAGCCCCAGCATTTT. Translating gives CASTYSNQPQHF.

About this clonotype itself: One base away lies a much larger clone, so this may be a sequencing read error. This chain connects TRBV7-9 to TRBJ2-1, with 7 bases that match TRBD1. This CDR3 contains 15 residues. Germline-derived CDR1 and CDR2 are SEHNR and FQNEAQ (reference sequence). V was pared by 6 bases and J by 4 bases, with 9 bases of the junction left unmatched. The CDR3 DNA sequence: TGTGCCAGCAGTTCCCAGGACAGGCAATACAATGAGCAGTTCTTC. Residues: CASSSQDRQYNEQFF.

This clonotype was seen only a few times. The chain carries TRBV20-1 and TRBJ2-7; D is unclear. V was cut by 4 bases and J by 5 bases, with 12 bases left in between. Germline V CDR1 and CDR2: DFQATT, SNEGSKA (reference sequence). The CDR3 length is 12 residues. The CDR3 DNA sequence: TGCAGTGCTACCGAGGACCAGAACGAGCAGTACTTC. Encoded protein: CSATEDQNEQYF.

This clonotype was picked up many times. The genes are TRBV12-3 or TRBV12-4 and TRBJ2-7; TRBD2 aligns across 7 bases. There are 14 residues in the CDR3. With 6 bases clipped from V and 0 bases from J, the junction kept 5 bases outside the gene matches. The CDR3 here is CASREAGSSYEQYF. The CDR3 DNA reads TGTGCCAGCAGGGAAGCGGGGTCCTCCTACGAGCAGTACTTC.

The chain combines TRBV19 with TRBJ2-1, with 7 bases aligning to TRBD1. V trimming: 3 bases; J trimming: 3 bases; junction bases outside the gene matches: 5. In germline, CDR1 is LNHDA, CDR2 SQIVND (reference sequence). The CDR3 spans 15 residues. The CDR3 nucleotides are TGTGCCAGTAGTATCTCGGGACAGAGCTACAATGAGCAGTTCTTC. This gives the protein CASSISGQSYNEQFF.

This clonotype was counted many times. V usage is TRBV18 and J usage is TRBJ2-3; TRBD2 agrees at 8 bases. V lost 8 bases to trimming and J lost 1 base; unmatched junction nucleotides: 5. The CDR3 is 14 residues long. CDR1 KGHSH and CDR2 LQKENI come from the germline V gene. The CDR3 DNA is TGTGCCAGCAGCCCGACTAGCGGCACAGATACGCAGTATTTT. Its translation is CASSPTSGTDTQYF.

A few counts support this clonotype. This chain links TRBV6-4 with TRBJ2-7; D possibly uses TRBD1 or TRBD2 (5 bases each). V lost 7 bases and J lost 0, with 25 bases in between. The CDR3 runs to 18 residues. Germline-derived CDR1 and CDR2 are MRHNA and SNTAGT. For the CDR3, the DNA is TGTGCCAGCACCCAATGGGACGGGAATATTGAGCGCTCCTACGAGCAGTACTTC. Its protein is CASTQWDGNIERSYEQYF.

This chain joins TRBV4-1 and TRBJ2-5, with TRBD2 as a possible D gene (5 bases). This CDR3 has 14 amino acids. V gave up 1 base and J gave up 4 bases, with 10 bases separating them. Germline V gene sequence: CDR1 MGHRA, CDR2 YSYEKL. CDR3 sequence reads: CASSQAGNGETQYF. CDR3 in DNA: TGCGCCAGCAGCCAAGCGGGGAACGGAGAGACCCAGTACTTC.

The V call is TRBV5-6, the J call TRBJ2-3, with 10 bases fitting TRBD1. J was trimmed by 6 bases and V by 2 bases; bases with no gene match: 3. The germline V gene has CDR1 SGHDT and CDR2 YYEEEE. The CDR3 is 14 amino acids. Here the CDR3 DNA reads TGTGCCAGCAGCTTTGGGGGACAGGGGGATACGCAGTATTTT. Its translation is CASSFGGQGDTQYF.

V and J are TRBV9 and TRBJ1-6; 10 positions match TRBD1. This CDR3 is built from 15 residues. From germline, CDR1 is SGDLS and CDR2 YYNGEE. Germline trimming cut 4 bases from V and 11 bases from J; bases unmatched to any gene: 9. The CDR3 nucleotides read TGTGCCAGCAGCATCCAGGGACAGGGGCACGCACCCCTCCACTTT. Its translation: CASSIQGQGHAPLHF.

The genes are TRBV27 and TRBJ1-2, with TRBD1 matching 8 bases. V shed 6 bases and J 0 bases; nucleotides not matched to a gene: 6. Germline values: CDR1 MNHEY, CDR2 SMNVEV (reference sequence). This CDR3 is built from 15 residues. The CDR3 nucleotides read TGTGCCAGCAGCGAGACAGGGGCCTCTAACTATGGCTACACCTTC. This translates into CASSETGASNYGYTF.

This clonotype has at least ten counts. This sequence joins TRBV3-1 and TRBJ1-1, with a possible D match to TRBD1 (6 bases). This CDR3 region has 15 residues. Germline V gene data show CDR1 as LGHDT and CDR2 as YNNKEL (reference sequence). V gave up 0 bases and J gave up 5 bases, with 13 bases separating them. The CDR3 spells CASSQDTTGRTEAFF. CDR3 sequence (DNA): TGTGCCAGCAGCCAAGATACAACAGGGCGGACTGAAGCTTTCTTT.

The chain joins TRBV7-2 to TRBJ1-3; D not resolved. The CDR3 contains 15 residues. Between the trimmed V and J ends, which lost 1 base and 0 bases, there was a span of 7 bases. Germline lookup yields CDR1 SGHTA and CDR2 FQGNSA. The chain's CDR3 is CASSLDGFSGNTIYF. The CDR3 nucleotides read TGTGCCAGCAGCTTAGACGGGTTCTCTGGAAACACCATATATTTT. The variable domain in full, completed from reference TRBV7-2 and TRBJ1-3, reads GAGVSQSPSNKVTEKGKDVELRCDPISGHTALYWYRQSLGQGLEFLIYFQGNSAPDKSGLPSDRFSAERTGGSVSTLTIQRTQQEDSAVYLCASSLDGFSGNTIYFGEGSWLTVV.

This clonotype was observed a handful of times. This chain links TRBV4-1 with TRBJ2-7; 9 bases are shared with TRBD2. This CDR3 has 16 residues. Looked up from germline, CDR1 is MGHRA and CDR2 is YSYEKL. The junction had 7 bases not matched to a gene; V was cut back by 1 base and J by 3 bases. The CDR3: CASSQVLAGSNYEQYF. The DNA of the CDR3 is TGCGCCAGCAGCCAAGTCCTAGCGGGGTCAAACTACGAGCAGTACTTC.

This clonotype was picked up many times. The chain has TRBV5-1 and TRBJ2-1, with 8 bases lining up with TRBD2. The germline V gene encodes CDR1 SGHRS and CDR2 YFSETQ. The CDR3 is 15 amino acids. V lost 2 bases and J lost 6; bases outside the gene matches: 7. The CDR3 is CASSLAGVSTNEQFF. CDR3 DNA: TGCGCCAGCAGCTTAGCGGGAGTGTCGACCAATGAGCAGTTCTTC. The full variable domain, in which reference TRBV5-1 and TRBJ2-1 provide the parts outside the CDR3, is KAGVTQTPRYLIKTRGQQVTLSCSPISGHRSVSWYQQTPGQGLQFLFEYFSETQRNKGNFPGRFSGRQFSNSRSEMNVSTLELGDSALYLCASSLAGVSTNEQFFGPGTRLTVL.

There are many counts of this clonotype. This chain connects TRBV11-2 to TRBJ2-7; D is unresolved. The CDR3 totals 16 residues. Germline V gene data show CDR1 as SGHAT and CDR2 as FQNNGV. The V end was cut by 3 bases, the J end by 0 bases, with 15 bases between. CDR3 protein: CASSLVGWYLSYEQYF. CDR3 coding DNA: TGTGCCAGCAGCTTGGTAGGGTGGTACCTCTCCTACGAGCAGTACTTC.

This clonotype was seen repeatedly, ten times or more. The chain carries TRBV28 and TRBJ2-3; the match to TRBD2 covers 9 bases. CDR3 size: 17 residues. CDR1 is MDHEN, CDR2 SYDVKM, per germline. Germline trimming cut 3 bases from V and 3 bases from J; bases unmatched to any gene: 10. The CDR3 loop is CASSFGLAGLGTDTQYF. The CDR3 bases are TGTGCCAGCAGTTTCGGTCTAGCGGGATTGGGTACAGATACGCAGTATTTT. The whole variable domain, filled in from reference TRBV28 and TRBJ2-3, reads DVKVTQSSRYLVKRTGEKVFLECVQDMDHENMFWYRQDPGLGLRLIYFSYDVKMKEKGDIPEGYSVSREKKERFSLILESASTNQTSMYLCASSFGLAGLGTDTQYFGPGTRLTVL.

The chain couples TRBV20-1 to TRBJ2-1, with D perhaps being TRBD1 or TRBD2 (5 bases each). The CDR3 spans 16 residues. The V and J ends lost 6 bases and 3 bases respectively, with 21 bases between them. The germline gives CDR1 DFQATT, CDR2 SNEGSKA (reference sequence). The CDR3 loop reads CSALPGPSPYYNEQFF. The CDR3 DNA reads as TGCAGTGCCTTACCGGGACCCTCCCCCTACTACAATGAGCAGTTCTTC.

This clonotype was found many times. CDR3 protein: CASSPGGGSTEAFF. The CDR3 DNA sequence: TGTGCCAGCTCACCAGGCGGGGGGAGCACTGAAGCTTTCTTT. J is TRBJ1-1 and V is TRBV18; tentative D call: TRBD1 (5 bases). Germline assignment: CDR1 KGHSH and CDR2 LQKENI. V lost 2 bases, J lost 4 bases, and 11 bases lay in between. The CDR3 spans 14 residues.

This clonotype was seen many times. The chain uses TRBV12-3 or TRBV12-4 and TRBJ1-4, with a weak D call TRBD1 (5 bases). Trimming stripped 5 bases from V and 6 bases from J, with 7 bases between. CDR3 length: 12 amino acids. CDR3 DNA: TGTGCCAGCAGTCAGGGATATGAAAAACTGTTTTTT. This codes for CASSQGYEKLFF.

In this sample, this clonotype turned up many times. In DNA, the CDR3 is TGTGCCTGGAGTACACAGGCGTGGAACACCGGGGAGCTGTTTTTT. Protein product: CAWSTQAWNTGELFF. The chain uses TRBV30 and TRBJ2-2; D might be TRBD1 (5 bases). The CDR3 is made up of 15 amino acids. V shed 2 bases and J shed 1 base, with 11 bases lying between them. CDR1 is GTSNPN, CDR2 SVGIG, per germline (reference sequence).

This clonotype was seen many times. The J gene is TRBJ2-7, the V gene TRBV7-9, with TRBD1 matching over 9 bases. This CDR3 is 15 amino acids long. The trim removed 4 bases at V and 5 bases at J, leaving 9 bases unmatched. Germline CDR1 SEHNR, CDR2 FQNEAQ (reference sequence). The CDR3 bases are TGTGCCAGCAGCTCCTCCGGGACAGGGCTACACGAGCAGTACTTC. Amino acid sequence: CASSSSGTGLHEQYF.

This clonotype has a count of ten or more. This chain links TRBV5-1 with TRBJ2-5; D perhaps matches TRBD2 (6 bases). This CDR3 spans 14 amino acids. Germline V gives CDR1 SGHRS, CDR2 YFSETQ. V was trimmed by 4 bases and J by 5 bases, leaving 15 bases between them. The CDR3 loop is CASSNRLEGETQYF. DNA of the CDR3: TGCGCCAGCAGCAACCGACTGGAGGGGGAGACCCAGTACTTC.